This T cell receptor (beta chain) stems from a study of blood T cell repertoires in COVID-19. The overall study: Donors in the United States, Italy and Spain gave samples during acute or convalescent COVID-19. PBMCs, B-cell-depleted T cells, or T cells provided the cDNA or gDNA that made up the material.

Sequencing used immunoSEQ multiplex PCR; TCRdb keeps in-frame clones, though not all of them. Among hundreds of thousands of clones listed, about 82% were seen once. Cohort placement rested on clinical history that participants reported themselves. CDR1 and CDR2 (germline): ENHRY, SYGVKD. CDR3 length: 17 amino acids. Trimming stripped 0 bases from V and 2 bases from J, with 14 bases between. This chain links TRBV10-3 with TRBJ2-1; perhaps TRBD1 as D (6 bases). The sequenced material came from PBMCs or T cells enriched from blood (not recorded which). This receptor was obtained from a woman aged 45-65 years who had recovered from COVID-19. CDR3 region: CAISESRGGPPYNEQFF. The CDR3 DNA follows: TGTGCCATCAGTGAGTCCAGGGGTGGCCCACCCTACAATGAGCAGTTCTTC.